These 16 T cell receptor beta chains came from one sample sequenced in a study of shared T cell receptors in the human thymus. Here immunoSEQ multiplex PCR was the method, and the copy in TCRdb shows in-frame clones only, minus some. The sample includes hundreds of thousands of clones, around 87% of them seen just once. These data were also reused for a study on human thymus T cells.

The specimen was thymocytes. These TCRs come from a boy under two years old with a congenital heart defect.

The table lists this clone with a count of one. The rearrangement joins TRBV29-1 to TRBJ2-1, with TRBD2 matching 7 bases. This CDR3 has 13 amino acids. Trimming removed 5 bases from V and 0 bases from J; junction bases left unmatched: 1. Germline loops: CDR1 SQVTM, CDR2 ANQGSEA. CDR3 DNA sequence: TGCAGCGTTAGCGGGGACTCCTACAATGAGCAGTTCTTC. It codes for CSVSGDSYNEQFF.

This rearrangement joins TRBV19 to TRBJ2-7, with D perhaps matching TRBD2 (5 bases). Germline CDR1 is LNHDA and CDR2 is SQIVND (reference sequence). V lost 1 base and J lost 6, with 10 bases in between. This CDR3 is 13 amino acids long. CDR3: CASSIGTGSEQYF. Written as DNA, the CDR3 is TGTGCCAGTAGTATAGGGACTGGAAGCGAGCAGTACTTC.

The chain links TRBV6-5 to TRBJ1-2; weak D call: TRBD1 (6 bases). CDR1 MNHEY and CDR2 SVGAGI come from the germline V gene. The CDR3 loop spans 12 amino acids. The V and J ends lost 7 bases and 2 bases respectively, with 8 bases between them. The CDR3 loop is CASKTGNYGYTF. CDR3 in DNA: TGTGCCAGCAAGACAGGCAACTATGGCTACACCTTC.

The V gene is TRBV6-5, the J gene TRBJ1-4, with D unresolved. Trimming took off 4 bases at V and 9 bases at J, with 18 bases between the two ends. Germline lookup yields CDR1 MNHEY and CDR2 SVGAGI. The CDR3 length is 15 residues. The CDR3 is CASSSLGEPIKKLFF. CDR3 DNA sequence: TGTGCCAGCAGTTCACTAGGCGAACCTATTAAAAAACTGTTTTTT.

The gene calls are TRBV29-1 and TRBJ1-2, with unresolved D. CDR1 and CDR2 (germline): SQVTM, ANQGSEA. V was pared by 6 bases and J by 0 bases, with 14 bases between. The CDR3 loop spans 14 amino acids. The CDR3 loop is CSVSSTSSNYGYTF. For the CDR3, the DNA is TGCAGCGTCTCTTCGACATCCTCTAACTATGGCTACACCTTC.

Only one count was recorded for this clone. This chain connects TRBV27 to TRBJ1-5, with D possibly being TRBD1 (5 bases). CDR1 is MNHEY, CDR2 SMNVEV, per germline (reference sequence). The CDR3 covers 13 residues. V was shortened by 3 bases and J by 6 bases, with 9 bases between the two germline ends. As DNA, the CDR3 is TGTGCCAGCAGTTTTAGGGGCGGTCAGCCCCAGCATTTT. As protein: CASSFRGGQPQHF.

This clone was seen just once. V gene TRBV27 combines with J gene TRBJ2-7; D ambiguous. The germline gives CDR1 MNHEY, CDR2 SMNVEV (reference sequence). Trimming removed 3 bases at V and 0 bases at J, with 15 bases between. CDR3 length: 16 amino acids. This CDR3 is CASSFRHRDNSYEQYF. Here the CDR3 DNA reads TGTGCCAGCAGTTTCCGTCATAGAGATAACTCCTACGAGCAGTACTTC.

The CDR3 DNA reads as TGTGCCAGTAGTATAGAGACTGTCTATAATTCACCCCTCCACTTT. Its translation: CASSIETVYNSPLHF. This chain joins TRBV19 and TRBJ1-6; no clear D. Germline assignment: CDR1 LNHDA and CDR2 SQIVND (reference sequence). This CDR3 is built from 15 residues. V lost 0 bases and J lost 3, with 6 bases in between.

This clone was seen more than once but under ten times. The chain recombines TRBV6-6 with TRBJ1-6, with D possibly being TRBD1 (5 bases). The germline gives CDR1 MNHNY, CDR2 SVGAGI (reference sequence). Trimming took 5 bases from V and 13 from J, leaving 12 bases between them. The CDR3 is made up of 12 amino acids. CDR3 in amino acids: CASSTSGFPLHF. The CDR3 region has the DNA TGTGCCAGCAGTACCTCAGGGTTCCCCCTCCACTTT.

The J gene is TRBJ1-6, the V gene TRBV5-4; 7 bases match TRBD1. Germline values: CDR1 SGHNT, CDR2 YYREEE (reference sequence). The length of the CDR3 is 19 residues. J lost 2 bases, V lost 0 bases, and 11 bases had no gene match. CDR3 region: CASSLESLAGGPYNSPLHF. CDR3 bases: TGTGCCAGCAGCTTGGAGTCCCTTGCAGGGGGTCCCTATAATTCACCCCTCCACTTT.

In DNA form, the CDR3 reads TGTGCCAGCAGTTCCGCGGGGGTTAGCTCCTACGAGCAGTACTTC. Amino acids: CASSSAGVSSYEQYF. The V gene is TRBV5-4, the J gene TRBJ2-7; TRBD2 agrees at 7 bases. The V segment lost 5 bases and the J segment 0 bases; nucleotides outside the gene matches: 8. Germline CDR1 SGHNT, CDR2 YYREEE (reference sequence). CDR3 length: 15 residues.

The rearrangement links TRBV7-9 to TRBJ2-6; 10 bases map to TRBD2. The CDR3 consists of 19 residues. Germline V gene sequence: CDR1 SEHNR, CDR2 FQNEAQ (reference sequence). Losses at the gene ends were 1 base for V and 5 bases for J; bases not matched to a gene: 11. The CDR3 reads CASSLDGASGRYWANVLTF. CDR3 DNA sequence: TGTGCCAGCAGCTTAGATGGCGCTAGCGGGAGATACTGGGCCAACGTCCTGACTTTC.

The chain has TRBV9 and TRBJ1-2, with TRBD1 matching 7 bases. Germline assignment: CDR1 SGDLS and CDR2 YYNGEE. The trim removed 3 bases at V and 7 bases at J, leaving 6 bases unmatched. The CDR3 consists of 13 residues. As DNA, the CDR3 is TGTGCCAGCAGCGCACAGGGGAAGGGTGGCTACACCTTC. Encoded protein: CASSAQGKGGYTF.

This CDR3 reads CASSVDTYSYEQYF. The CDR3 nucleotides are TGTGCCAGCAGTGTCGACACCTACTCCTACGAGCAGTACTTC. V gene TRBV25-1 combines with J gene TRBJ2-7, with D unresolved. CDR3 size: 14 residues. V was shortened by 4 bases and J by 0 bases, with 10 bases between the two germline ends. CDR1 and CDR2 (germline): MGHDK, SYGVNS.

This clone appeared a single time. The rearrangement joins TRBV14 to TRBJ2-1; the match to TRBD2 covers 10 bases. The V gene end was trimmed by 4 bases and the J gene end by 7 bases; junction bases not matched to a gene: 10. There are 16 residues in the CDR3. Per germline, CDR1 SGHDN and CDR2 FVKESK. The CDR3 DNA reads TGTGCCAGCAGCCGAATTAGACTAGCGGGTCGAAATGAGCAGTTCTTC. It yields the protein CASSRIRLAGRNEQFF.

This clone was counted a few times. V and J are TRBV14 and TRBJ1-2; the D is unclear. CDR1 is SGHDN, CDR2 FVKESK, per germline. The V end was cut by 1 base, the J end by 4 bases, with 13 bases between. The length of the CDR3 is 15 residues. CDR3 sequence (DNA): TGTGCCAGCAGCCAAGTACGGGAACCTTCCTATGGCTACACCTTC. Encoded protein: CASSQVREPSYGYTF.